The clone carrying this T cell receptor (beta chain) was detected a few times. The target antigen is unknown. This sample is part of a study of cytomegalovirus exposure and HLA in healthy donors. The CDR3 length is 13 residues. Points from the study as a whole: Accurate prediction of most subjects' HLA-A and HLA-B alleles from TCR beta sequences was reported. Common viral pathogens seemed to be connected with several of the most significant clusters, according to a later analysis. It was likely that a cluster of highly shared sequence variants was a sequencing artifact. The study carried out a later analysis of TCR beta sequences. It associated approximately 17,000 of them with specific HLA alleles at a false discovery rate of 0.05.

PCR employed 60 Vbeta and 13 Jbeta primers. The data were produced by immunoSEQ multiplex PCR, yet TCRdb's version contains in-frame clones alone and is incomplete. The sample has some 120,000 clones, around 8.5% seen once. V is TRBV21-1 and J is TRBJ2-7; the table's D call, TRBD1, has no DNA check behind it. TRBV21-1 is termed a pseudogene. Sequenced: PBMCs. The receptor was derived from a man aged 40-49 years in good health and CMV-seronegative. The CDR3 reads CAWGHRAAYEQYF. CDR3 nucleotide sequence: TGTGCCTGGGGTCACAGGGCAGCGTACGAGCAGTACTTC.